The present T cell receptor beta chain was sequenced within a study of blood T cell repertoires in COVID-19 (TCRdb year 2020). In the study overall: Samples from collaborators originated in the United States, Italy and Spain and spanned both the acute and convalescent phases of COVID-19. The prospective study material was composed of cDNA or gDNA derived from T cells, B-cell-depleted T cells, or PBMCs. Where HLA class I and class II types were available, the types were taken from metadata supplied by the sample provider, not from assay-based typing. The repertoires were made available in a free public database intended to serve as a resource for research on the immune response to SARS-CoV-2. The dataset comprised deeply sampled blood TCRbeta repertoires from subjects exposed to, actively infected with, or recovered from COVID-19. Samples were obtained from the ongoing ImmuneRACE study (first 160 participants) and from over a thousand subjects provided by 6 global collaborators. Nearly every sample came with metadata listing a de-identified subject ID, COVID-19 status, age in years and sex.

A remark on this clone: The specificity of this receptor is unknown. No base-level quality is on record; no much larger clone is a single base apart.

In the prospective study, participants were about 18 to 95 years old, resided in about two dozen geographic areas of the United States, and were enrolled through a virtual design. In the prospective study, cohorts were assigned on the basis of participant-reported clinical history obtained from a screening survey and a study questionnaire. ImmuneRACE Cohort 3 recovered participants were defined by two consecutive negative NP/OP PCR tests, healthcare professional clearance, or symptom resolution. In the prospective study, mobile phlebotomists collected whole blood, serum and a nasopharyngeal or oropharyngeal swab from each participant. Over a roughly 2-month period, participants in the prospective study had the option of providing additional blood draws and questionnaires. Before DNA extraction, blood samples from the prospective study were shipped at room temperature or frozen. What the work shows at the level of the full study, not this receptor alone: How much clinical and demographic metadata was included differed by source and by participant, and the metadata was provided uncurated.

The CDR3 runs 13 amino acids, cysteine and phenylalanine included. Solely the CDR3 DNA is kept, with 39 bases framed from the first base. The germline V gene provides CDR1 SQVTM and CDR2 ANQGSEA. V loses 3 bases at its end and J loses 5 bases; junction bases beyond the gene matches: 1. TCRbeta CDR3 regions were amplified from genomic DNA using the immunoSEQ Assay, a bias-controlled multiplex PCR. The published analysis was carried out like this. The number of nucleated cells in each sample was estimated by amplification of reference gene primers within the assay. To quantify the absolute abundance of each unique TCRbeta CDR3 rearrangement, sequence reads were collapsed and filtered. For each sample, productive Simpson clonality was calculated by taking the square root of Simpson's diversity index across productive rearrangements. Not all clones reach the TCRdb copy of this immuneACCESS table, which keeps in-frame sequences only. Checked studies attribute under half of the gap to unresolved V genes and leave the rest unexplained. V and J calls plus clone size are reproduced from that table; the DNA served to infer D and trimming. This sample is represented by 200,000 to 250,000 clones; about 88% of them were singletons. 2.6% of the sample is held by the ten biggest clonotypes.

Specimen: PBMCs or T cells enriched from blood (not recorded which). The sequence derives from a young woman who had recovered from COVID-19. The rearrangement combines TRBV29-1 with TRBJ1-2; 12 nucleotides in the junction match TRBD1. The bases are TGCAGCGTTGAGGGACAGGGGGCGTATGGCTACACCTTC. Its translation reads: CSVEGQGAYGYTF.